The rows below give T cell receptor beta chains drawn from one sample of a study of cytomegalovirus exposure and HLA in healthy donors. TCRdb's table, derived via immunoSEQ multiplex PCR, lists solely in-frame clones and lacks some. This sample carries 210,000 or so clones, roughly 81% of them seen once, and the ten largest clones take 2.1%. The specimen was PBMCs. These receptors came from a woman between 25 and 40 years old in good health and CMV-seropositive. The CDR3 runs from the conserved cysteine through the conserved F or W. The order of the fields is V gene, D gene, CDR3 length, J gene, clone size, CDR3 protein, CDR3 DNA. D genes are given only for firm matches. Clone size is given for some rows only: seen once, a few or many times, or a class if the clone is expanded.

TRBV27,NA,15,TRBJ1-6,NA,CASSQSRGDPSPLHF,TGTGCCAGCAGTCAGTCCCGGGGGGACCCGTCACCCCTCCACTTT
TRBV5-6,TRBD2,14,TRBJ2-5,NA,CASSLGGLGETQYF,TGTGCCAGCAGCTTGGGGGGACTAGGAGAGACCCAGTACTTC
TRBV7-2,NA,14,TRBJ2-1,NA,CASSLGASYNEQFF,TGTGCCAGCAGCTTAGGGGCATCCTACAATGAGCAGTTCTTC
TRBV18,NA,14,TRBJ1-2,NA,CASSPRGYRDGYTF,TGTGCCAGCTCTCCGAGAGGCTACAGGGATGGCTACACCTTC
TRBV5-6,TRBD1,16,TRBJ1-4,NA,CASSFGQGKPNEKLFF,TGTGCCAGCAGCTTCGGACAGGGTAAACCTAATGAAAAACTGTTTTTT
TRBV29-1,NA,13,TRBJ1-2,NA,CSAYSFAAYGYTF,TGCAGCGCCTATAGCTTTGCTGCTTATGGCTACACCTTC
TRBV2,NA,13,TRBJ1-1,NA,CASSPRGGTEAFF,TGTGCCAGCAGTCCAAGGGGCGGAACTGAAGCTTTCTTT
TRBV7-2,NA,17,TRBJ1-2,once,CASSFPIGGSGNYGYTF,TGTGCCAGCAGCTTTCCCATCGGGGGATCGGGGAACTATGGCTACACCTTC
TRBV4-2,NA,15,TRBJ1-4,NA,CASRPWGGPNEKLFF,TGTGCCAGCAGACCCTGGGGAGGACCTAATGAAAAACTGTTTTTT
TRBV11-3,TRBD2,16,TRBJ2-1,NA,CASSLSGSYSYNEQFF,TGTGCCAGCAGCTTAAGCGGGAGTTACTCCTACAATGAGCAGTTCTTC
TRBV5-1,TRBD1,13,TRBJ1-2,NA,CASTDRGNYGYTF,TGCGCCAGCACCGACAGGGGCAACTATGGCTACACCTTC
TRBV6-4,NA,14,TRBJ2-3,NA,CASSGGGATDTQYF,TGTGCCAGCAGTGGGGGGGGCGCGACAGATACGCAGTATTTT
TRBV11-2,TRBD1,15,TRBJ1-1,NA,CASRPPGTGRTEAFF,TGTGCCAGCAGACCTCCGGGGACAGGTCGGACTGAAGCTTTCTTT
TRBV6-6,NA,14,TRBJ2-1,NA,CASSPVPGGREQFF,TGTGCCAGCAGTCCGGTCCCCGGGGGGCGTGAGCAGTTCTTC
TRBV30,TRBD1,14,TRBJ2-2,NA,CAWNRDRPTGELFF,TGTGCCTGGAACCGGGACAGGCCTACCGGGGAGCTGTTTTTT
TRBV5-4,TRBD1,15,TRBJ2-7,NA,CASSLPGTAFYEQYF,TGTGCCAGCAGCTTGCCCGGGACAGCGTTCTACGAGCAGTACTTC
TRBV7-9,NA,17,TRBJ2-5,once,CASSLGASGLGGETQYF,TGTGCCAGCAGTTTGGGGGCTAGCGGCTTGGGGGGAGAGACCCAGTACTTC
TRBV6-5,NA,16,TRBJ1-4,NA,CASSYAEGATNEKLFF,TGTGCCAGCAGTTACGCCGAGGGCGCAACTAATGAAAAACTGTTTTTT
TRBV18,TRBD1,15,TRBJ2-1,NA,CASSPTGGIDNEQFF,TGTGCCAGCTCACCGACAGGGGGTATAGACAATGAGCAGTTCTTC
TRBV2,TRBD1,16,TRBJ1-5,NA,CASSPRWDRPNQPQHF,TGTGCCAGCAGTCCAAGGTGGGACAGGCCCAATCAGCCCCAGCATTTT
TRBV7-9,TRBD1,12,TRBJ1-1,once,CASSRTGDSAFF,TGTGCCAGCAGTCGGACAGGGGATTCAGCTTTCTTT
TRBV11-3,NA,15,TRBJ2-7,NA,CASSLGAGPSYEQYF,TGTGCCAGCAGCTTAGGTGCGGGACCCTCCTACGAGCAGTACTTC
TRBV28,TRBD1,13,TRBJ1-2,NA,CASSLDRWNGYTF,TGTGCCAGCAGTTTGGACAGGTGGAATGGCTACACCTTC
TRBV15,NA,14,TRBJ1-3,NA,CATSFGQSGNTIYF,TGTGCCACCAGCTTCGGACAGTCTGGAAACACCATATATTTT
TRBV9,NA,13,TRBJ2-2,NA,CASSVSVTGELFF,TGTGCCAGCAGCGTCTCGGTCACCGGGGAGCTGTTTTTT
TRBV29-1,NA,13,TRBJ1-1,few,CSVSTDLNTEAFF,TGCAGCGTTTCGACAGACTTGAACACTGAAGCTTTCTTT
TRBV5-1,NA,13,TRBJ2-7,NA,CASSLQASYEQYF,TGCGCCAGCAGCTTGCAGGCTTCCTACGAGCAGTACTTC
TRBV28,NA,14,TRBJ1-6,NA,CASSLSRARGRVHF,TGTGCCAGCAGTTTATCTAGGGCCAGGGGCCGTGTCCACTTT
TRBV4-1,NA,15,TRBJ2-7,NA,CASSLATSGTYEQYF,TGCGCCAGCAGCCTCGCTACTAGTGGAACCTACGAGCAGTACTTC
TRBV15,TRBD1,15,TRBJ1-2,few,CATSRDTGQGVGYTF,TGTGCCACCAGCAGAGATACCGGACAGGGGGTTGGCTACACCTTC
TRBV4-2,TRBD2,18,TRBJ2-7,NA,CASSRETSGGASSYEQYF,TGTGCCAGCAGCCGAGAGACTAGCGGGGGGGCCAGCTCCTACGAGCAGTACTTC
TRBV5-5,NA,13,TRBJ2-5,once,CASSRGQIETQYF,TGTGCCAGCAGTCGTGGACAGATAGAGACCCAGTACTTC
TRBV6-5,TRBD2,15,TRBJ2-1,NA,CASSQSGRSYNEQFF,TGTGCCAGCAGCCAAAGCGGGAGGTCCTACAATGAGCAGTTCTTC
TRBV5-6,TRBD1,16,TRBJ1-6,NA,CASSAAGDRGPSPLHF,TGTGCCAGCAGCGCCGCCGGGGACAGGGGGCCTTCACCCCTCCACTTT
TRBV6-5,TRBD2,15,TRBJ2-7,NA,CASSRRTSGVYEQYF,TGTGCCAGCAGTCGCCGGACTAGCGGGGTTTACGAGCAGTACTTC
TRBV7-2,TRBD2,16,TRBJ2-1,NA,CASSPQGGSSRNEQFF,TGTGCCAGCAGCCCCCAAGGCGGGAGCTCCCGGAATGAGCAGTTCTTC
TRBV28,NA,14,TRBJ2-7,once,CASSEPRGFYEQYF,TGTGCCAGCAGTGAGCCAAGAGGATTTTACGAGCAGTACTTC
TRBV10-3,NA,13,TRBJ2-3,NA,CAISARLADTQYF,TGTGCCATCAGCGCCCGCTTAGCAGATACGCAGTATTTT
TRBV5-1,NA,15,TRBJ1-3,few,CASRAGEFSGNTIYF,TGCGCCAGCAGAGCAGGGGAGTTCTCTGGAAACACCATATATTTT
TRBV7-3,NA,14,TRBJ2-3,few,CASSLLGGTDTQYF,TGTGCCAGCAGCCTCCTAGGCGGCACAGATACGCAGTATTTT
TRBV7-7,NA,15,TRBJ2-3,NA,CASSLGVGRTDTQYF,TGTGCCAGCAGCCTAGGGGTGGGGCGCACAGATACGCAGTATTTT
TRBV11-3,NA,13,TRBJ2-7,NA,CASSFGQWDEQYF,TGTGCCAGCAGCTTCGGACAATGGGACGAGCAGTACTTC
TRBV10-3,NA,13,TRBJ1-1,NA,CAIRGDWPTEAFF,TGTGCCATCAGGGGGGACTGGCCCACTGAAGCTTTCTTT
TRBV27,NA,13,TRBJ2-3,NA,CASSLSRTDTQYF,TGTGCCAGCAGTTTATCGAGGACAGATACGCAGTATTTT
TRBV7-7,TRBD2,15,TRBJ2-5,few,CASSRGTSYQETQYF,TGTGCCAGCAGCCGCGGGACTAGCTACCAAGAGACCCAGTACTTC
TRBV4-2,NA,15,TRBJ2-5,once,CASSQGRGTQETQYF,TGTGCCAGCAGCCAAGGAAGAGGAACCCAAGAGACCCAGTACTTC
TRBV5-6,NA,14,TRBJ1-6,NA,CASSLGQGFSPLHF,TGTGCCAGCAGCTTGGGGCAGGGCTTTTCACCCCTCCACTTT
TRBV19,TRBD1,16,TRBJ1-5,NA,CASSIGTGTGNQPQHF,TGTGCCAGTAGTATAGGTACCGGGACAGGCAATCAGCCCCAGCATTTT